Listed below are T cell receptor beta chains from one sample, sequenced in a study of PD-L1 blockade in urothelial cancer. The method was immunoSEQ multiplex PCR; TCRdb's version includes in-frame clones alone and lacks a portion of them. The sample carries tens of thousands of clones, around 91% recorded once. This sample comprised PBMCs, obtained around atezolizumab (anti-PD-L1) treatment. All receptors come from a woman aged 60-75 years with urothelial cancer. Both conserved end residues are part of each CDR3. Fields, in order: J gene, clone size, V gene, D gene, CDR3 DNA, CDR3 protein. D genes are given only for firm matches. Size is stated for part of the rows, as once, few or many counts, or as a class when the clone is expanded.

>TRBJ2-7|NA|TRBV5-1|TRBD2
TGCGCCAGCAGCCCCTTCATAGCGGGAGGGAGAGGTGTCCACGAGCAGTACTTC
CASSPFIAGGRGVHEQYF
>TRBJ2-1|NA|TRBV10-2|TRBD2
TGCGCCAGCCTCATGACTAGCGGTTTGCCTAATGAGCAGTTCTTC
CASLMTSGLPNEQFF
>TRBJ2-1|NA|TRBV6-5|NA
TGTGCCAGCAGTTACTCTGGGCGGGCCTCCTACAATGAGCAGTTCTTC
CASSYSGRASYNEQFF
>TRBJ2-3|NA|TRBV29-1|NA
TGCAGCGTTGAGCCTCCTCCGGGACTCTCTCGCACAGATACGCAGTATTTT
CSVEPPPGLSRTDTQYF
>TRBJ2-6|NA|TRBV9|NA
TGTGCCAGCAGCGAGGACAGATTCTCTGGGGCCAACGTCCTGACTTTC
CASSEDRFSGANVLTF
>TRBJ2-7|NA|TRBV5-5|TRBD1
TGTGCCAGCAGCACCCGACAGGGGGCTTTTTCCTACGAGCAGTACTTC
CASSTRQGAFSYEQYF
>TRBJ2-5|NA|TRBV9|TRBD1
TGTGCCAGCACTAAGGGGACAGTCCAAGAGACCCAGTACTTC
CASTKGTVQETQYF
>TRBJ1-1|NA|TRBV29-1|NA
TGCAGCGCGTTACAGGGTTACACTGAAGCTTTCTTT
CSALQGYTEAFF
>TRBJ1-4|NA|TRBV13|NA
TGTGCCAGCAGCGTATCAGATGCAACTAATGAAAAACTGTTTTTT
CASSVSDATNEKLFF
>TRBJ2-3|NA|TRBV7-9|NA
TGTGCCAGCAGCCGCGGACACACAGATACGCAGTATTTT
CASSRGHTDTQYF
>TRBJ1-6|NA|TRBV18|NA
TGTGCCAGCTCACCATATTCGGCGGCGAATTCACCCCTCCACTTT
CASSPYSAANSPLHF
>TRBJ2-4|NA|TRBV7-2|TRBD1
TGTGCCAGCAGCGAGGACAGGGTACTTGCCAAAAACATTCAGTACTTC
CASSEDRVLAKNIQYF
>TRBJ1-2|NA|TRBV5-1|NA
TGCGCCAGCAGCTTAATGGGGGGAGGATCAGGTGGCTACACCTTC
CASSLMGGGSGGYTF
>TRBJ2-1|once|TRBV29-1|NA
TGCAGCGCTATGGACATCGAGAGTTACAATGAGCAGTTCTTC
CSAMDIESYNEQFF
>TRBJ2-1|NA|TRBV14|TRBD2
TGTGCCAGCAGCCGGCGGGAGGGAGAGTCGTTCTTC
CASSRREGESFF
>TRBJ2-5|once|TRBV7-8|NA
TGTGCCAGCAGGCCGCAGGGAGGAGAGACCCAGTACTTC
CASRPQGGETQYF
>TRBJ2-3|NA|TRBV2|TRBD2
TGTGCCAGCAGCCCGACTAGCGGGAGGGGCGCAGATACGCAGTATTTT
CASSPTSGRGADTQYF
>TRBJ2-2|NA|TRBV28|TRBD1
TGTGCCAGCAGTTTACTTTTAACAGGGGGGACCGGGGAGCTGTTTTTT
CASSLLLTGGTGELFF
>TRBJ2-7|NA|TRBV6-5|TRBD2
TGTGCCAGCAGTCCCCCCCTAGCGGGAATATACGAGCAGTACTTC
CASSPPLAGIYEQYF
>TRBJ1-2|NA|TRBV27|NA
TGTGCCAGCAGTTTAGGACAGCCTTATGGCTACACCTTC
CASSLGQPYGYTF
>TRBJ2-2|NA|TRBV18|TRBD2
TGTGCCAGCTCACAAACTAGCGGGATGAACACCGGGGAGCTGTTTTTT
CASSQTSGMNTGELFF
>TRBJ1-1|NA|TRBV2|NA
TGTGCCAGCAGTGAAGAGGAGGGCGGCACTGAAGCTTTCTTT
CASSEEEGGTEAFF
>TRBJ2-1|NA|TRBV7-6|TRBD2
TGTGCCAGCAGCCCGTGGACTAGCGGAGGAATCTCGGGGTTCTTC
CASSPWTSGGISGFF
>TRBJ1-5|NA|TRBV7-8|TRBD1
TGTGCCAGCAGCTTAGGGGACAGGGGAGGTCAGCCCCAGCATTTT
CASSLGDRGGQPQHF
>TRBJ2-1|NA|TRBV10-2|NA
TGCGCCAGCAGTGACCCCGGAGGGGGCGAGGGGACGAGAGTCAATGAGCAGTTCTTC
CASSDPGGGEGTRVNEQFF
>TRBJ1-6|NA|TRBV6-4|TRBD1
TGTGCCAGCGGACAGGGGTCCAATTCACCCCTCCACTTT
CASGQGSNSPLHF
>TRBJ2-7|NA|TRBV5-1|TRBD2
TGCGCCAGCCGACGAATAGCTAGCGGGAACTACGAGCAGTACTTC
CASRRIASGNYEQYF
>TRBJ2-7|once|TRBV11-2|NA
TGTGCCAGCAGCCTTAACTACGAGCAGTACTTC
CASSLNYEQYF
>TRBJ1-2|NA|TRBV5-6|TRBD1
TGTGCCAGCAGCTTGGGGACAGGAAGAGGCTATGGCTACACCTTC
CASSLGTGRGYGYTF
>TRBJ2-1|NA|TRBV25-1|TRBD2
TGTGCCAGCAGTTTAGCGGGGTACTACAATGAGCAGTTCTTC
CASSLAGYYNEQFF
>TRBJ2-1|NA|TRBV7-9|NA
TGTGCCAGCAGCTCCCGGGACATCTACAATGAGCAGTTCTTC
CASSSRDIYNEQFF
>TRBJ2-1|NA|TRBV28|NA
TGTGCCAGCAGTTGGGGACTGGGGAATGAGCAGTTCTTC
CASSWGLGNEQFF
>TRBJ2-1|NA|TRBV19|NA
TGTGCCACCTCCTCCCTTGTGCGGTACAATGAGCAGTTCTTC
CATSSLVRYNEQFF
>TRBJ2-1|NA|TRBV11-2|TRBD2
TGTGCCAGCAGCGCCGAGACTAGCCCCAATGAGCAGTTCTTC
CASSAETSPNEQFF
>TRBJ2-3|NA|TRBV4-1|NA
TGCGCCAGCAGCCCGGCGACGGAGGGAGTAGGAGATACGCAGTATTTT
CASSPATEGVGDTQYF
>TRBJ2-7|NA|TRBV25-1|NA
TGTGCCAGCAAAAGGGACTCTCTCTTGGGGGAGCAGTACTTC
CASKRDSLLGEQYF
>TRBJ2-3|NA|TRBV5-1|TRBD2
TGCGCCAGCAGCCTAGGGACTAGCGGGTCCACAGATACGCAGTATTTT
CASSLGTSGSTDTQYF